A selection of T cell receptor beta chains follows, all from one sample in a study of glioma-infiltrating T cells. TCRdb reprocessed the multiplex PCR reads with MiXCR, giving one entry per CDR3 protein. Of around 350,000 distinct CDR3 sequences in the sample, roughly two fifths were seen once. Material: glioma tissue, nonneoplastic brain tissue, or PBMCs (not recorded which). Every receptor here comes from a human donor with low-grade glioma or glioblastoma, undergoing nonglioma brain surgery, or in good health (not recorded which). Both conserved end residues are part of each CDR3. A D gene is named only where the DNA matches it firmly. Not all rows give a size; the values are once, few, many and, for expanded clones, a class.

NA	TRBD1	TRBV6-1	13	TRBJ1-4	CASSPGTDEKLFF	TGTGCCAGCAGTCCAGGGACAGATGAAAAACTGTTTTTT
NA	NA	TRBV2	14	TRBJ2-1	CASSPRTPRDRRFF	TGTGCCAGCAGTCCCCGGACCCCCCGCGACAGACGGTTCTTC
many	NA	TRBV6-2/TRBV6-3	14	TRBJ1-6	CASSRGQSNSPLHF	TGTGCCAGCAGTCGCGGACAATCTAACTCACCCCTCCACTTT
many	NA	TRBV15	14	TRBJ2-7	CATSSRWKGNEQYF	TGTGCCACCAGCTCCCGATGGAAGGGCAACGAGCAGTACTTC
NA	TRBD1	TRBV27	16	TRBJ2-3	CASSDPGQGWADTQYF	TGTGCCAGCTCCGACCCGGGACAGGGGTGGGCAGATACGCAGTATTTT
NA	TRBD2	TRBV5-5	16	TRBJ2-1	CASSLERTSGYNEQFF	TGTGCCAGCAGCTTGGAGAGGACTAGCGGCTACAATGAGCAGTTCTTC
NA	TRBD2	TRBV2	18	TRBJ2-1	CASSEWSSGIGSYNEQFF	TGTGCCAGCAGTGAATGGTCTAGCGGGATAGGTTCCTACAATGAGCAGTTCTTC
NA	NA	TRBV19	17	TRBJ2-3	CASSIARDSWGTDTQYF	TGTGCCAGTAGTATAGCGCGGGATTCCTGGGGAACAGATACGCAGTATTTT
few	NA	TRBV20-1	14	TRBJ2-2	CSARLGPGSGELFF	TGCAGTGCTAGGCTTGGGCCTGGGTCCGGGGAGCTGTTTTTT
NA	TRBD1	TRBV5-4	16	TRBJ2-5	CASSSDRDSLQETQYF	TGTGCCAGCAGCTCCGACCGGGACAGCCTACAAGAGACCCAGTACTTC
few	TRBD2	TRBV2	16	TRBJ2-1	CASGESAGGSYNEQFF	TGTGCCAGCGGGGAATCAGCGGGAGGCTCCTACAATGAGCAGTTCTTC
NA	NA	TRBV7-9	14	TRBJ2-3	CASSIQSSTDTQYF	TGCGCCAGCAGCATACAGAGTAGCACAGATACGCAGTATTTT
NA	TRBD1	TRBV18	15	TRBJ1-5	CASSPGQGSKQPQHF	TGTGCCAGCTCCCCCGGACAGGGATCCAAACAGCCCCAGCATTTT
NA	TRBD1	TRBV20-1	13	TRBJ2-5	CSAIAGTEETQYF	TGCAGTGCTATCGCCGGGACAGAAGAGACCCAGTACTTC
NA	TRBD2	TRBV5-1	14	TRBJ2-1	CANSQREGQDEQFF	TGCGCCAACAGCCAGCGGGAGGGCCAGGATGAGCAGTTCTTC
NA	NA	TRBV28	13	TRBJ1-4	CASSSQGNEKLFF	TGTGCCAGCAGTTCACAGGGAAATGAAAAACTGTTTTTT
few	NA	TRBV20-1	12	TRBJ1-1	CSAKRGATEAFF	TGCAGTGCTAAAAGGGGTGCAACTGAAGCTTTCTTT
NA	NA	TRBV18	15	TRBJ2-3	CASSPPGRPPDTQYF	TGTGCCAGCTCACCTCCGGGACGGCCCCCAGATACGCAGTATTTT
few	TRBD2	TRBV7-9	16	TRBJ2-7	CASSSTTSGRAYEQYF	TGTGCCAGCAGCTCCACTACTAGCGGGAGGGCCTACGAGCAGTACTTC
NA	TRBD2	TRBV27	16	TRBJ2-2	CASSTTSGSFTGELFF	TGTGCCAGCAGCACGACTAGCGGGTCTTTCACCGGGGAGCTGTTTTTT
NA	NA	TRBV25-1	14	TRBJ2-7	CASSAPGPSYEQYF	TGTGCCAGCAGTGCCCCGGGACCGAGCTACGAGCAGTACTTC
NA	TRBD2	TRBV2	15	TRBJ2-2	CASRLRDYNTGELFF	TGTGCCAGCAGGCTCCGGGACTATAACACCGGGGAGCTGTTTTTT
NA	NA	TRBV4-2	16	TRBJ2-7	CASSVDGGGGSYEQYF	TGTGCCAGCAGCGTTGATGGAGGGGGAGGCTCCTACGAGCAGTACTTC
NA	TRBD1	TRBV28	15	TRBJ1-1	CASRGGQGARTEAFF	TGTGCCAGCAGGGGAGGACAGGGGGCTCGGACTGAAGCTTTCTTT
few	NA	TRBV7-2	17	TRBJ2-1	CASSSRGIGTGFNEQFF	TGTGCCAGCAGCTCTAGAGGCATTGGCACGGGGTTCAATGAGCAGTTCTTC
NA	NA	TRBV7-9	15	TRBJ2-5	CANSLGVTGQETQYF	TGTGCCAACAGCTTAGGAGTTACGGGACAAGAGACCCAGTACTTC
few	NA	TRBV18	16	TRBJ2-7	CASSPIGPLSPYEQYF	TGTGCCAGCTCACCGATTGGACCCTTAAGCCCCTACGAGCAGTACTTC
few	NA	TRBV28	16	TRBJ1-1	CASSFSNIYRRSEAFF	TGTGCCAGCAGTTTTTCCAATATCTATCGACGTTCTGAAGCTTTCTTT
NA	NA	TRBV4-2	16	TRBJ1-2	CASSLRFGPGAYGYTF	TGTGCCAGCAGCTTAAGGTTTGGCCCCGGGGCCTATGGCTACACCTTC
NA	NA	TRBV9	13	TRBJ2-3	CASSVEDADTQYF	TGTGCCAGCAGCGTAGAGGACGCAGATACGCAGTATTTT
few	TRBD1	TRBV29-1	13	TRBJ1-2	CSVRTGSHYGYTF	TGCAGCGTCCGGACAGGATCTCACTATGGCTACACCTTC
many	TRBD2	TRBV6-2/TRBV6-3	14	TRBJ2-5	CASIPSGGEETQYF	TGTGCCAGCATCCCTAGCGGGGGAGAAGAGACCCAGTACTTC
NA	NA	TRBV12-3/TRBV12-4	12	TRBJ1-1	CASRFEVTKAFF	TGTGCCAGCAGGTTTGAGGTCACTAAAGCTTTCTTT
NA	NA	TRBV11-3	13	TRBJ1-1	CASSRDGDTEAFF	TGTGCCAGCAGCCGGGACGGAGACACTGAAGCTTTCTTT
NA	NA	TRBV4-3	16	TRBJ1-2	CASSQDLAGGTYGYTF	TGCGCCAGCAGCCAAGATCTGGCAGGCGGGACCTATGGCTACACCTTC
once	TRBD1	TRBV4-3	18	TRBJ2-2	CASSQDPARTGTPGELFF	TGCGCCAGCAGCCAAGACCCTGCCCGGACAGGGACACCCGGGGAGCTGTTTTTT
once	NA	TRBV12-3/TRBV12-4	14	TRBJ1-5	CASSPVGGGQPQHF	TGTGCCAGCAGTCCCGTGGGGGGCGGCCAGCCCCAGCATTTT
many	TRBD1	TRBV7-2	15	TRBJ1-1	CASGNQGGGRTEAFF	TGTGCCAGCGGCAACCAGGGGGGTGGTCGGACTGAAGCTTTCTTT
many	NA	TRBV6-2/TRBV6-3	13	TRBJ1-5	CASSYGGSQPQHF	TGTGCCAGCAGTTATGGGGGGTCGCAGCCCCAGCATTTT
NA	NA	TRBV28	15	TRBJ2-1	CASSFGSDSYNEQFF	TGTGCCAGCAGTTTCGGCAGCGACTCCTACAATGAGCAGTTCTTC
NA	NA	TRBV6-5	10	TRBJ1-2	CASSKYGYTF	TGTGCCAGTTCTAAGTATGGCTACACCTTC
NA	TRBD2	TRBV7-9	15	TRBJ2-7	CASSSWVAGRYEQYF	TGTGCCAGCAGCTCCTGGGTAGCGGGAAGGTACGAGCAGTACTTC
NA	NA	TRBV18	14	TRBJ2-1	CASSPPGSFNEQFF	TGTGCCAGCTCACCACCTGGCAGCTTCAATGAGCAGTTCTTC
few	TRBD2	TRBV7-9	15	TRBJ2-1	CASSPGLALYNEQFF	TGTGCCAGCAGCCCCGGACTAGCGTTATACAATGAGCAGTTCTTC
NA	NA	TRBV2	14	TRBJ2-1	CASSRNSPYNEQFF	TGTGCCAGCAGCCGGAACAGTCCCTACAATGAGCAGTTCTTC
NA	NA	TRBV7-9	17	TRBJ2-4	CASSLVGTALAKNIQYF	TGTGCCAGCAGCTTAGTAGGGACTGCACTAGCCAAAAACATTCAGTACTTC
many	TRBD2	TRBV27	16	TRBJ2-1	CASSRAGFNSYNEQFF	TGTGCCAGCAGTAGAGCGGGATTTAACTCCTACAATGAGCAGTTCTTC
few	NA	TRBV29-1	15	TRBJ2-1	CSVTLSFSSYNEQFF	TGCAGCGTAACCTTGTCTTTCAGCTCCTACAATGAGCAGTTCTTC
few	NA	TRBV28	16	TRBJ2-1	CASTRNPGAFGGEQFF	TGTGCCAGCACTCGAAATCCCGGAGCATTCGGTGGTGAGCAGTTCTTC
NA	NA	TRBV27	16	TRBJ1-4	CASSPQDSVVNEKLFF	TGTGCCAGCAGTCCCCAGGATTCAGTGGTAAATGAAAAACTGTTTTTT